This entry features one T cell receptor (beta chain) sequence. The target antigen is unknown. The sample originates from a study of cytomegalovirus exposure and HLA in healthy donors. Study-level points and caveats: The productive fraction for most TCR beta V segments was about 87% or about 30% in an earlier analysis. Altogether, 150 to 200 TCR beta chains were recorded as cytomegalovirus-associated.

Amplification used 60 Vbeta primers and 13 Jbeta primers. In the study's own analysis: Counted up in a later analysis, unique TCR beta chains came to some 82 million, with around 10 million shared. Repertoires were generated with immunoSEQ multiplex PCR, while TCRdb's copy carries only in-frame clones and drops some. V, J and clone size are those of that table, while D and trimming were read from the DNA. The sample holds 95,000 to 100,000 clones, 85% seen once. This clonotype was obtained from a man between 25 and 39 years old in good health and CMV-seronegative. Material: PBMCs.

The CDR3 protein is CASIVGANTEAFF. In nucleotides, the CDR3 is TGTGCCAGCATAGTGGGCGCGAACACTGAAGCTTTCTTT. This rearrangement joins TRBV6-1 to TRBJ1-1, with D unresolved. The CDR3 has 13 amino acids. The germline V and J ends were trimmed by 7 bases and 1 base, with 10 bases remaining between them. Germline V gene lookup returns CDR1 MNHNS and CDR2 SASEGT.